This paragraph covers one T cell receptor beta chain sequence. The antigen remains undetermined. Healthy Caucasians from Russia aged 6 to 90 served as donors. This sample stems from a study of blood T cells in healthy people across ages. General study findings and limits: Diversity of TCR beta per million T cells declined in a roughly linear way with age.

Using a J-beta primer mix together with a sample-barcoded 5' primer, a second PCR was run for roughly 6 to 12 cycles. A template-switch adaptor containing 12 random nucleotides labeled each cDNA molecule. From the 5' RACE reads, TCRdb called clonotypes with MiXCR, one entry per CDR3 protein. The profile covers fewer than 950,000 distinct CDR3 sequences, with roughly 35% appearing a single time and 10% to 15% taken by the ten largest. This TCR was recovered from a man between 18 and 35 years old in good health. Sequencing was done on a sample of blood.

CDR3 in amino acids: CASSPNGQGWDQPQHF. CDR3 DNA: TGTGCCAGCTCCCCCAACGGACAGGGATGGGACCAGCCCCAGCATTTT. The chain is built from TRBV18 and TRBJ1-5, with TRBD1 matching 8 bases. CDR1 and CDR2 (germline): KGHSH, LQKENI. The trim removed 6 bases at V and 7 bases at J, leaving 14 bases unmatched. The CDR3 loop spans 16 amino acids.